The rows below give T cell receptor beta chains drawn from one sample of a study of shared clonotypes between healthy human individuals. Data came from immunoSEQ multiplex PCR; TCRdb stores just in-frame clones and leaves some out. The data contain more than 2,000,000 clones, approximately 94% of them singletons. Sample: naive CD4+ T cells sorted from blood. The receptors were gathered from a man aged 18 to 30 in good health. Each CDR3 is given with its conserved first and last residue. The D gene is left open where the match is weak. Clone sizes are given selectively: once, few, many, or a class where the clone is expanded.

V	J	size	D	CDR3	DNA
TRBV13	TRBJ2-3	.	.	CASSPGQNTDTQYF	TGTGCCAGCAGCCCGGGCCAGAACACAGATACGCAGTATTTT
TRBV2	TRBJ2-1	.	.	CASNRDSSRDEQFF	TGTGCCAGCAACCGGGACTCCAGTCGCGATGAGCAGTTCTTC
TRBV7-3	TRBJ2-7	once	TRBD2	CASSSGSGGVGDEKYF	TGTGCCAGCAGCTCTGGCTCGGGAGGGGTGGGCGACGAGAAGTACTTC
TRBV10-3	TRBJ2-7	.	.	CAISDNSYEQYF	TGTGCCATCAGTGACAACTCCTACGAGCAGTACTTC
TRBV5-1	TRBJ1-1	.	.	CASSHGQTLGGNTEAFF	TGCGCCAGCAGCCATGGACAGACCCTGGGTGGGAACACTGAAGCTTTCTTT
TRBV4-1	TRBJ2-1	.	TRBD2	CASSQRSGGSYNEQFF	TGCGCCAGCAGCCAAAGGAGCGGGGGGTCATACAATGAGCAGTTCTTC
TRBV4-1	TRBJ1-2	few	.	CASSQEGGINYGYTF	TGCGCCAGCAGCCAAGAGGGAGGGATTAACTATGGCTACACCTTC
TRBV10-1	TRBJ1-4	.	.	CASSESATSNEKLFF	TGCGCCAGCAGTGAGTCTGCAACCTCGAATGAAAAACTGTTTTTT
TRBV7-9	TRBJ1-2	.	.	CASSPTPYGYTF	TGTGCCAGCAGCCCTACACCGTATGGCTACACCTTC
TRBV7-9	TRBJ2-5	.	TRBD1	CASSSARTGKETQYF	TGTGCCAGCAGCTCAGCCAGGACAGGGAAAGAGACCCAGTACTTC
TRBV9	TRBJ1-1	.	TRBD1	CASSPRQGMNTEAFF	TGTGCCAGCAGCCCCCGACAGGGAATGAACACTGAAGCTTTCTTT
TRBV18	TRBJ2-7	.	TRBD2	CASSPLTGGPEQYF	TGTGCCAGCTCACCACTTACGGGAGGGCCCGAGCAGTACTTC
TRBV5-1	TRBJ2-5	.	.	CASSPQGSQETQYF	TGCGCCAGCAGCCCGCAGGGGTCCCAAGAGACCCAGTACTTC
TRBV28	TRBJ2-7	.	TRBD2	CASSSSGEIYEQYF	TGTGCCAGCAGTTCTAGCGGGGAAATCTACGAGCAGTACTTC
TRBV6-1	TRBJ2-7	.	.	CASSEAGTYEQYF	TGTGCCAGCAGTGAAGCGGGCACCTACGAGCAGTACTTC
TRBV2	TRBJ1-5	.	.	CASSAATSRMASNQPQHF	TGTGCCAGCAGTGCGGCTACGTCCCGTATGGCTAGCAATCAGCCCCAGCATTTT
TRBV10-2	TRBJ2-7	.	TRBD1	CASRNPDRVGEQYF	TGCGCCAGCAGGAACCCCGACAGGGTGGGTGAGCAGTACTTC
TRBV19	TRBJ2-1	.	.	CASSQLRGGANEQFF	TGTGCCAGTAGTCAACTCCGAGGAGGTGCCAATGAGCAGTTCTTC
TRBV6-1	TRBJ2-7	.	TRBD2	CASNSRAASGGNF	TGTGCCAGCAACTCTAGGGCGGCTAGCGGGGGAAACTTC
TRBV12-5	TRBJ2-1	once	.	CASGFGTPNEQFF	TGTGCTAGTGGTTTCGGGACTCCCAATGAGCAGTTCTTC
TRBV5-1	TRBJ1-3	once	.	CASSLEPGNTIYF	TGCGCCAGCAGCTTGGAGCCCGGAAACACCATATATTTT
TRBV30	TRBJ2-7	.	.	CACPGLSSYEQYF	TGTGCCTGTCCAGGGCTCAGCTCCTACGAGCAGTACTTC
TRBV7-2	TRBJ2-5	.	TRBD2	CASSPSSGSGYKTQYF	TGTGCCAGCAGCCCCTCAAGCGGGAGTGGTTATAAGACCCAGTACTTC
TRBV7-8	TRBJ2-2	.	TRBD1	CASSKQPGTGDTGELFF	TGTGCCAGCAGCAAACAACCCGGGACAGGGGACACCGGGGAGCTGTTTTTT
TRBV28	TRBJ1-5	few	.	CASSDSRGEPQHF	TGTGCCAGCAGCGACAGTAGGGGGGAGCCCCAGCATTTT
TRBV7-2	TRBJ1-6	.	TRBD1	CASSLADRGSYNSPLHF	TGTGCCAGCAGCTTAGCAGACAGGGGGTCCTATAATTCACCCCTCCACTTT
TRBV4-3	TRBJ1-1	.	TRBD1	CASSQSTGQGARKAFF	TGCGCCAGCAGCCAATCTACGGGACAGGGGGCCAGGAAAGCTTTCTTT
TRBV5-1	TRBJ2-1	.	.	CASSFASSAYNEQFF	TGCGCCAGCAGCTTCGCTTCCAGCGCCTACAATGAGCAGTTCTTC
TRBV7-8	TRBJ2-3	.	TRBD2	CASGGASGLRDTQYF	TGTGCCAGCGGAGGCGCTAGCGGGTTGAGAGATACGCAGTATTTT
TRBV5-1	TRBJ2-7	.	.	CASTGTGSYEQYF	TGCGCCAGCACAGGGACGGGGTCCTACGAGCAGTACTTC
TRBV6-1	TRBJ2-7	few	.	CASSEAGGPYEQYF	TGTGCCAGCAGTGAAGCGGGGGGGCCCTACGAGCAGTACTTC
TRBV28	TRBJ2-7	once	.	CASEPDRNFYEQYF	TGTGCCAGCGAACCCGACAGAAATTTCTACGAGCAGTACTTC
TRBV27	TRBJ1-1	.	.	CASSFWGYTEAFF	TGTGCCAGCAGTTTCTGGGGCTACACTGAAGCTTTCTTT
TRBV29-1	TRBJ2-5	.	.	CSVDTGKTQYF	TGCAGCGTTGATACGGGGAAGACCCAGTACTTC
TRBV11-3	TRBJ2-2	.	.	CASNLRNTGELFF	TGTGCCAGCAACTTAAGGAACACCGGGGAGCTGTTTTTT
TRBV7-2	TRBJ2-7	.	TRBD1	CASSPDRGRYEQYF	TGTGCCAGCAGCCCGGACAGGGGAAGGTACGAGCAGTACTTC
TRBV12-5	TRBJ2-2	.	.	CASGLVSGGTHTGELFF	TGTGCTAGTGGTTTGGTTTCTGGCGGGACGCACACCGGGGAGCTGTTTTTT
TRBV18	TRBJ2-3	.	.	CASSPLRGSTDTQYF	TGTGCCAGCTCACCATTGCGGGGTAGCACAGATACGCAGTATTTT
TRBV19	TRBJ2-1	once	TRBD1	CASRIQGSFYNEQFF	TGTGCCAGTAGGATACAGGGGAGCTTCTACAATGAGCAGTTCTTC
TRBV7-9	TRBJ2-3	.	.	CASSLVGGGTDTQYF	TGTGCCAGCAGCTTAGTGGGCGGGGGCACAGATACGCAGTATTTT
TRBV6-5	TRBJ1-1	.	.	CASTRTGGTEAFF	TGTGCCAGCACCCGGACGGGTGGCACTGAAGCTTTCTTT